This T cell receptor (beta chain) was documented in a study of CD8+ T cells in alopecia areata. Study context: The study gave treated patients oral tofacitinib at 5 to 10 mg twice daily. General study points: Across lesional scalp, and particularly alopecia totalis/universalis, clonality surpassed that of normal scalp.

V lost 4 bases and J lost 0; bases outside the gene matches: 6. The CDR3 consists of 16 residues. RNA extraction was followed by reverse transcription into cDNA, which acted as the sequencing template. Assay used: immunoSEQ multiplex PCR; TCRdb lists only in-frame clones, some missing. In the table there are 140,000 to 150,000 clones, about 60% of which are singletons. Peripheral blood and lesional scalp punch biopsies came from alopecia areata patients. This clone was found a few times. Its antigen is not known. V usage is TRBV23-1 and J usage is TRBJ2-1; 7 nucleotides match TRBD1. TRBV23-1 is recorded as an ORF, its role being uncertain. The origin of this receptor is a human donor with alopecia areata. The sample here was CD4+ T cells sorted from blood, taken at week 0. The CDR3 DNA is TGCGCCAGCAGTCTGACAGGGCCGAGCTCCTACAATGAGCAGTTCTTC. This encodes CASSLTGPSSYNEQFF.